The 3 T cell receptor beta chains in this list originate from one sample, sequenced in a study of identical twins. TCRdb passed the 5' RACE reads through MiXCR, listing each CDR3 protein once. The table lists 200,000 to 300,000 distinct CDR3 sequences, 6% to 8.5% of them singletons. These data were likewise used in another study, on yellow fever vaccine responses in identical twins.

Sequences were obtained from CD8+ T cells sorted from blood. Receptors were obtained from a woman under 30 in good health.

This clonotype was seen ten or more times. This chain uses TRBV27 with TRBJ2-1; D uncertain. The V gene's germline CDR1 is MNHEY and CDR2 SMNVEV (reference sequence). V was trimmed by 4 bases and J by 8 bases, leaving 12 bases between them. The CDR3 spans 13 residues. Written as DNA, the CDR3 is TGTGCCAGCAGTTATGGCCCGTCGGATGAGCAGTTCTTC. Encoded protein: CASSYGPSDEQFF.

This clonotype was counted many times. The chain links TRBV4-1 to TRBJ1-2; 9 nucleotides agree with TRBD1. Germline-derived CDR1 and CDR2 are MGHRA and YSYEKL. CDR3 length: 15 residues. J gave up 3 bases and V 4 bases, and 6 bases lay outside the gene matches. Written as DNA, the CDR3 is TGCGCCAGCAGCCCCACCGGGACAGGGTACTATGGCTACACCTTC. Translated: CASSPTGTGYYGYTF.

This clonotype was counted only a few times. The chain employs TRBV29-1 and TRBJ2-5; no clear D. V was pared by 0 bases and J by 4 bases, with 6 bases between. The germline gives CDR1 SQVTM, CDR2 ANQGSEA. The CDR3 is 12 residues long. The CDR3 loop reads CSVEEETETQYF. CDR3 coding DNA: TGCAGCGTTGAAGAGGAGACAGAGACCCAGTACTTC.